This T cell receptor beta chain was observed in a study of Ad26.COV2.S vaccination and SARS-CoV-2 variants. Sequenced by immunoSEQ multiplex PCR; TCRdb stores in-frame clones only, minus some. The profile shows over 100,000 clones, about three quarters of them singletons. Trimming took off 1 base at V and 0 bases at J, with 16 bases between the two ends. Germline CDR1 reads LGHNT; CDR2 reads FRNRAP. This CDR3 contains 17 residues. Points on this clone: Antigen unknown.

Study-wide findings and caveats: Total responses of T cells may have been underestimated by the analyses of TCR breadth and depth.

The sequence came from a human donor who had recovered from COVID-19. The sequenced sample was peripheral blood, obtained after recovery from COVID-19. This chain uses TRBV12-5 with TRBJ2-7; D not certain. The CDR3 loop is CASGLDAHTVHSYEQYF. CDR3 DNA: TGTGCTAGTGGTTTGGACGCCCACACAGTACACTCCTACGAGCAGTACTTC.